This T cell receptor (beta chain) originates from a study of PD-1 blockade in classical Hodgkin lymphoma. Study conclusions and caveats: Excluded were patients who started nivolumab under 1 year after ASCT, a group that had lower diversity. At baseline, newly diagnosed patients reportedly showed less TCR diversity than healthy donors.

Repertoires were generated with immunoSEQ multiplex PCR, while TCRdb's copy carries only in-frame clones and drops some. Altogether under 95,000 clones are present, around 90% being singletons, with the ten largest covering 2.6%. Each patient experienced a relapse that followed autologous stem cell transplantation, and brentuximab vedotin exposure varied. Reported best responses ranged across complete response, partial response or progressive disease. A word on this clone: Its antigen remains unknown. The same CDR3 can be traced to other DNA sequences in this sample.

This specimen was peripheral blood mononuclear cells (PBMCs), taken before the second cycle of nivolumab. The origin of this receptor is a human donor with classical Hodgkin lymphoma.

The CDR3 DNA is TGTGCCAGCAGTTTCGGGTACGAGCAGTACTTC. It codes for CASSFGYEQYF. V gene TRBV27 combines with J gene TRBJ2-7; D call uncertain. CDR3 length: 11 residues. Germline CDR1 reads MNHEY; CDR2 reads SMNVEV (reference sequence). The V end lost 3 bases, the J end lost 4 bases, and 4 bases lay between the germline ends.